This T cell receptor (beta chain) was captured in a study of blood T cells in healthy people across ages. A note on this clonotype: Its antigen is still unknown. A much larger clonotype is one base distant, so this may be a read error.

V lost 5 bases to trimming and J lost 0 bases; unmatched junction nucleotides: 8. The CDR3 is 16 amino acids. The germline CDR1 and CDR2 sequences are DFQATT and SNEGSKA (reference sequence). The second PCR ran roughly 6 to 11 cycles with a sample-barcoded 5' primer and J-beta primers. A single record per CDR3 protein comes from TCRdb applying MiXCR to the 5' RACE reads. The sample holds fewer than 800,000 distinct CDR3 sequences, under 25% seen once. Study findings and constraints: Diversity estimates from one million T cells were considered underestimates.

The sequence was obtained from a man between 65 and 85 years old in good health. Sequencing was carried out using blood. This rearrangement joins TRBV20-1 to TRBJ2-1, with TRBD2 identical over 9 bases. The DNA for the CDR3 is TGCAGTGCTCCTCAAGGTAGCGGGGGCTCCTACAATGAGCAGTTCTTC. Encoded protein: CSAPQGSGGSYNEQFF.